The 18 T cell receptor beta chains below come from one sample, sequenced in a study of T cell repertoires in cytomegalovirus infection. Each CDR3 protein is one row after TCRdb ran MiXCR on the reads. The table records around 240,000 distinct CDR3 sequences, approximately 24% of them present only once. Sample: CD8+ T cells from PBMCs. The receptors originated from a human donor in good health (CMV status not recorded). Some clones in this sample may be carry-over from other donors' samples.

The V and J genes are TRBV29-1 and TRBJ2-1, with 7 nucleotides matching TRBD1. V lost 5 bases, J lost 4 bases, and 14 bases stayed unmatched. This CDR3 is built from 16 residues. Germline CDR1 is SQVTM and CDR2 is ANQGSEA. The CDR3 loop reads CSVYHFTIQGYNEQFF. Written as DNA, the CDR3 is TGCAGCGTTTACCACTTTACTATACAGGGGTACAATGAGCAGTTCTTC.

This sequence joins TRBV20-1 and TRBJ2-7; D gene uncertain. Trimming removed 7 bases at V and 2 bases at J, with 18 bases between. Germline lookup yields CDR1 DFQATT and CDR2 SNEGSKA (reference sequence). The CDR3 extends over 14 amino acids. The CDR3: CSVIEIAVPYEQYF. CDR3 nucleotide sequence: TGCAGTGTTATAGAGATTGCAGTTCCCTACGAGCAGTACTTC.

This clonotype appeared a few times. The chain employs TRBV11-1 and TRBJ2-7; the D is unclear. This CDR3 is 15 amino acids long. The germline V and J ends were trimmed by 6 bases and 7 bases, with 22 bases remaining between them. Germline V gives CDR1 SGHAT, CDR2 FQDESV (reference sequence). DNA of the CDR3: TGTGCCAGCAGAAGAACCAGCATGACACTATCGGAGCAGTACTTC. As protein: CASRRTSMTLSEQYF.

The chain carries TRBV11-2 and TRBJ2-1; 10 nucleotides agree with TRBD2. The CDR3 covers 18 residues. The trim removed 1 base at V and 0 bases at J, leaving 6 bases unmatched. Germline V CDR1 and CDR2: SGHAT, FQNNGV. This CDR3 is CASSLALAGAYSYNEQFF. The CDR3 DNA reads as TGTGCCAGCAGCTTAGCCCTAGCGGGGGCCTACTCCTACAATGAGCAGTTCTTC.

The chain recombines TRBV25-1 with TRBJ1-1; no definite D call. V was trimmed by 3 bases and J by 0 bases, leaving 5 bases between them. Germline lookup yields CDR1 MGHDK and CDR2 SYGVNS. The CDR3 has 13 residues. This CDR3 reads CASSDIMNTEAFF. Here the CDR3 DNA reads TGTGCCAGCAGTGATATCATGAACACTGAAGCTTTCTTT.

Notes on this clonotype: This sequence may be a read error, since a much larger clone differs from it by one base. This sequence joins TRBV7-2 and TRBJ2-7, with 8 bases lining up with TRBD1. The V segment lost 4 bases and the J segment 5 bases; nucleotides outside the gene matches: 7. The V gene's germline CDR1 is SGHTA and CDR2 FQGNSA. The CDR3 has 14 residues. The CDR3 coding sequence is TGTGCCAGCAGCTACGGACAGGGAGTCAACGAGCAGTACTTC. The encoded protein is CASSYGQGVNEQYF.

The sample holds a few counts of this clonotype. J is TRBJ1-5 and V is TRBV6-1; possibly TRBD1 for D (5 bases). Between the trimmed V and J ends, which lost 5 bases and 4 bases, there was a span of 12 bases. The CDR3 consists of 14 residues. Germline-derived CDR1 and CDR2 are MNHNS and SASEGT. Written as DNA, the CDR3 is TGTGCCAGCAGTTACCAGACAGTAAATCAGCCCCAGCATTTT. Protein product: CASSYQTVNQPQHF.

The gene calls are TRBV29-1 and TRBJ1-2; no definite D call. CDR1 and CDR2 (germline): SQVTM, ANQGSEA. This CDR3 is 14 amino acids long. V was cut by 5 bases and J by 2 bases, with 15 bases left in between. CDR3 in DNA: TGCAGCGTTTTACCCGTGGCAGAGAACTATGGCTACACCTTC. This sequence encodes CSVLPVAENYGYTF.

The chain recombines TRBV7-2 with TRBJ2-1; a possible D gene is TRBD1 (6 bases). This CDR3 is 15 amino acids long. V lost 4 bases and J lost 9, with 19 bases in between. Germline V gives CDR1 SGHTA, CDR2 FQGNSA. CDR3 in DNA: TGTGCCAGCAGCTCTCCCAGGACAGCGTACCTTGAGCAGTTCTTC. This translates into CASSSPRTAYLEQFF.

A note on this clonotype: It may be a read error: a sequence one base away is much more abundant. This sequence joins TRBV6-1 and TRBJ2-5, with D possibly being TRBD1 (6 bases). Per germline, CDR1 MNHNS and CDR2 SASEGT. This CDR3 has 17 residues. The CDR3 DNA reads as TGTGCCAGAAGTGACATCAGCCCCGACAGGTACCAAGAGACCCAGTACTTC. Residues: CARSDISPDRYQETQYF.

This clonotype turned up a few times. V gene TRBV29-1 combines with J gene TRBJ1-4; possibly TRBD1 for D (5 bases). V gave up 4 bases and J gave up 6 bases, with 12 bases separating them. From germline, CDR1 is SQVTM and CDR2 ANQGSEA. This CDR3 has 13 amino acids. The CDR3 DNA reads TGCAGCGTTGTTGTCGGGGGGGATGAAAAACTGTTTTTT. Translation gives CSVVVGGDEKLFF.

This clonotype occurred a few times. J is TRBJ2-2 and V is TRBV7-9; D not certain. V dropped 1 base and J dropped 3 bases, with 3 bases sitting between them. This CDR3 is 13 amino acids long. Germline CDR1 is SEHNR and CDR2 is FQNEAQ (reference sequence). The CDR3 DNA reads TGTGCCAGCAGCTTAGGGTACACCGGGGAGCTGTTTTTT. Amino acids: CASSLGYTGELFF.

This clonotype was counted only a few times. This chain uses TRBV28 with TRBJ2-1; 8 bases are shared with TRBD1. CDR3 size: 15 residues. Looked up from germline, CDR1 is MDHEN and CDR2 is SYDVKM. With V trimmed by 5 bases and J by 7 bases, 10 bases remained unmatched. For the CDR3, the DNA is TGTGCCAGCAGTCCACCAGGGGGCCCTCGAAATGAGCAGTTCTTC. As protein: CASSPPGGPRNEQFF.

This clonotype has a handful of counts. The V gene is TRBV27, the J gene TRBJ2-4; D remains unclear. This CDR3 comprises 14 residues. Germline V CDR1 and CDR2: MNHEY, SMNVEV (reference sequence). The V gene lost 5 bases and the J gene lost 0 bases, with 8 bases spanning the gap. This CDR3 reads CASSPTLAKNIQYF. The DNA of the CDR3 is TGTGCCAGCAGTCCAACCTTAGCCAAAAACATTCAGTACTTC.

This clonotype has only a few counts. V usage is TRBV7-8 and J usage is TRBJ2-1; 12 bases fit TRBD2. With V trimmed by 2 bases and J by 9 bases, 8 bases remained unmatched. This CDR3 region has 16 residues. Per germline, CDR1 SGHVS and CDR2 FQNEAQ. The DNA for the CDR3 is TGTGCCAGCAGCTTATCTCTAGCGGGGGGGCTTGGTGAGCAGTTCTTC. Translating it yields CASSLSLAGGLGEQFF.

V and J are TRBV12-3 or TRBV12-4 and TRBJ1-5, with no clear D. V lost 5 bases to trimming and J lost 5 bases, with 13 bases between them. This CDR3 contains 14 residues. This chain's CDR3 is CASSPFSDYQPQHF. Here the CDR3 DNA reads TGTGCCAGCAGTCCGTTTTCGGACTATCAGCCCCAGCATTTT.

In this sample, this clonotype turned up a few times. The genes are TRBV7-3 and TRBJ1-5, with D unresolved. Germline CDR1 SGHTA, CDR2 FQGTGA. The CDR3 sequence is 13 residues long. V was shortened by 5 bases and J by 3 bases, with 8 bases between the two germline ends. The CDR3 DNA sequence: TGTGCCAGCAGCCTCTTCCCCAATCAGCCCCAGCATTTT. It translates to CASSLFPNQPQHF. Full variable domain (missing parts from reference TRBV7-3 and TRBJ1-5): GAGVSQTPSNKVTEKGKYVELRCDPISGHTALYWYRQSLGQGPEFLIYFQGTGAADDSGLPNDRFFAVRPEGSVSTLKIQRTERGDSAVYLCASSLFPNQPQHFGDGTRLSIL.

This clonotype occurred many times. The CDR3 sequence is CASSPTTSSDTQYF. The CDR3 nucleotides are TGTGCCAGCAGTCCCACCACTTCGTCTGATACGCAGTATTTT. The chain uses TRBV12-3 or TRBV12-4 and TRBJ2-3, with unresolved D. This CDR3 has 14 amino acids. Trimming removed 5 bases from V and 6 bases from J, with 15 bases in between.